Following are 10 T cell receptor beta chains from one sample sequenced in a study of shared clonotypes between healthy human individuals. Sequenced by immunoSEQ multiplex PCR; TCRdb stores in-frame clones only, minus some. The sample carries about 580,000 clones, roughly 98% recorded once. Positively selected for CCR7, the CD45RO-negative cells used as naive CD8 cells excluded terminally differentiated effector memory CD45RA+ cells. The specimen sequenced was naive CD8+ T cells sorted from blood. The receptors were sampled from a man aged 25-45 years in good health.

The chain carries TRBV27 and TRBJ1-5; 10 nucleotides agree with TRBD1. CDR1 and CDR2 (germline): MNHEY, SMNVEV (reference sequence). V gave up 6 bases and J gave up 9 bases; unmatched junction bases: 5. The CDR3 covers 13 residues. The CDR3 is CASRRTGGWPQHF. The CDR3 nucleotides read TGTGCCAGCAGAAGGACAGGGGGATGGCCCCAGCATTTT.

The chain uses TRBV19 and TRBJ2-1; TRBD1 agrees at 9 bases. Trimming removed 8 bases from V and 8 bases from J; junction bases left unmatched: 4. CDR1 is LNHDA and CDR2 is SQIVND in the germline V gene (reference sequence). This CDR3 has 12 residues. CDR3 sequence reads: CASLGTGYEQFF. DNA of the CDR3: TGTGCCAGTTTAGGGACAGGGTATGAGCAGTTCTTC. The variable domain in full, with the rest retrieved from reference TRBV19 and TRBJ2-1, is DGGITQSPKYLFRKEGQNVTLSCEQNLNHDAMYWYRQDPGQGLRLIYYSQIVNDFQKGDIAEGYSVSREKKESFPLTVTSAQKNPTAFYLCASLGTGYEQFFGPGTRLTVL.

V gene TRBV5-1 combines with J gene TRBJ2-3; 9 nucleotides match TRBD1. The J segment lost 5 bases and the V segment lost 4 bases, leaving 8 bases of the junction unmatched. This CDR3 contains 15 residues. CDR1 is SGHRS, CDR2 YFSETQ, per germline. In DNA, the CDR3 is TGCGCCAGCAGCGTTAAACAGGGGGCCGGAGATACGCAGTATTTT. Protein product: CASSVKQGAGDTQYF.

The chain couples TRBV30 to TRBJ2-7; D is unresolved. This CDR3 spans 10 amino acids. The germline V and J ends were trimmed by 1 base and 3 bases, with 1 base remaining between them. Per the germline V gene, CDR1 is GTSNPN and CDR2 is SVGIG (reference sequence). CDR3 sequence (DNA): TGTGCCTGGAGTGACTACGAGCAGTACTTC. It yields the protein CAWSDYEQYF. The full variable domain, its missing parts supplied by reference TRBV30 and TRBJ2-7, is SQTIHQWPATLVQPVGSPLSLECTVEGTSNPNLYWYRQAAGRGLQLLFYSVGIGQISSEVPQNLSASRPQDRQFILSSKKLLLSDSGFYLCAWSDYEQYFGPGTRLTVT.

V is TRBV15 and J is TRBJ1-1; D unclear. The CDR3 is made up of 16 amino acids. V was shortened by 1 base and J by 0 bases, with 12 bases between the two germline ends. Germline V gene data show CDR1 as LNHNV and CDR2 as YYDKDF (reference sequence). CDR3 sequence reads: CATSRAGGRLNTEAFF. CDR3 bases: TGTGCCACCAGCAGAGCAGGTGGCAGACTGAACACTGAAGCTTTCTTT.

This rearrangement joins TRBV5-1 to TRBJ2-7; D unclear. This CDR3 is 14 amino acids long. Germline V gene sequence: CDR1 SGHRS, CDR2 YFSETQ. The ends were cut back, 4 bases at V and 5 bases at J, with 16 bases in the middle. CDR3 nucleotide sequence: TGCGCCAGCAGCCCACCACAGTCCCAGAACGAGCAGTACTTC. Residues: CASSPPQSQNEQYF.

The DNA of the CDR3 is TGTGCCAGCAGCTCGGGGGTGGATACGCAGTATTTT. It translates to CASSSGVDTQYF. The chain couples TRBV9 to TRBJ2-3; D is possibly TRBD2 (6 bases). The V gene lost 4 bases and the J gene lost 6 bases, with 9 bases spanning the gap. The CDR3 has 12 residues. CDR1 SGDLS and CDR2 YYNGEE come from the germline V gene.

The chain carries TRBV10-2 and TRBJ2-7; D unclear. The V end lost 3 bases, the J end lost 2 bases, and 14 bases lay between the germline ends. In germline, CDR1 is WSHSY, CDR2 SAAADI. The CDR3 sequence is 15 residues long. The CDR3: CASSDVRSTTYEQYF. For the CDR3, the DNA is TGCGCCAGCAGTGATGTCAGGAGTACTACCTACGAGCAGTACTTC.

This chain joins TRBV27 and TRBJ2-7, with 7 bases fitting TRBD2. V lost 5 bases and J lost 3; bases outside the gene matches: 7. The CDR3 runs to 14 residues. Germline CDR1 is MNHEY and CDR2 is SMNVEV (reference sequence). This CDR3 reads CASSPGTTNYEQYF. The CDR3 DNA is TGTGCCAGCAGTCCCGGGACTACGAACTACGAGCAGTACTTC.

The rearrangement links TRBV10-2 to TRBJ2-7; possible D gene TRBD1, 6 bases. Trimming stripped 6 bases from V and 6 bases from J, with 9 bases between. There are 11 residues in the CDR3. Germline CDR1 and CDR2: WSHSY and SAAADI. The CDR3 loop is CASRDSSEQYF. The CDR3 nucleotides are TGCGCCAGCAGGGACAGTTCCGAGCAGTACTTC.